What follows are 7 T cell receptor beta chains derived from one specimen sequenced in a study of shared clonotypes between healthy human individuals. Sequencing used immunoSEQ multiplex PCR; TCRdb keeps in-frame clones, though not all of them. Of fewer than 1.4 million clones detected, roughly 74% appear once; the ten largest clones hold 0.55% to 0.7%. The sequenced material came from memory CD4+ T cells from PBMCs. Specified subset: CD45RA-negative fraction. These TCRs come from a man aged 18 to 30 in good health. Some clones in this sample may be carry-over from other donors' samples.

The J gene is TRBJ2-2, the V gene TRBV5-1; D perhaps matches TRBD2 (5 bases). CDR3 length equals 15 residues. The V end lost 5 bases, the J end lost 2 bases, and 13 bases lay between the germline ends. Germline V gene lookup returns CDR1 SGHRS and CDR2 YFSETQ. CDR3 region: CASRPPEVNTGELFF. CDR3 DNA sequence: TGCGCCAGCAGGCCTCCGGAGGTCAACACCGGGGAGCTGTTTTTT.

The chain combines TRBV5-1 with TRBJ2-5; 12 nucleotides line up with TRBD2. The tail of the sequence fits TRBJ2-7 better, so the J call may be wrong. The CDR3 totals 16 residues. Germline loops: CDR1 SGHRS, CDR2 YFSETQ. The CDR3 protein is CASSRDGTSGSYEQYF. CDR3 nucleotides: TGCGCCAGCAGCAGGGACGGGACTAGCGGGTCTTACGAGCAGTACTTC.

The gene calls are TRBV4-1 and TRBJ2-1; D is uncertain. V lost 2 bases, J lost 8 bases, and 13 bases lay in between. Germline CDR1 is MGHRA and CDR2 is YSYEKL. The CDR3 covers 14 residues. CDR3 sequence (DNA): TGCGCCAGCAGCCAACCTAAGCCAGCCGATGAGCAGTTCTTC. This encodes CASSQPKPADEQFF.

The chain links TRBV5-1 to TRBJ2-1; D ambiguous. The germline V gene encodes CDR1 SGHRS and CDR2 YFSETQ. Trimming stripped 0 bases from V and 2 bases from J, with 9 bases between. The CDR3 spans 15 residues. The CDR3 protein is CASSLGTGTYNEQFF. The CDR3 coding sequence is TGCGCCAGCAGCTTGGGCACGGGCACCTACAATGAGCAGTTCTTC.

The chain recombines TRBV28 with TRBJ1-4; a possible D gene is TRBD1 (6 bases). V shed 10 bases and J shed 3 bases, with 15 bases lying between them. This CDR3 has 14 residues. CDR1 and CDR2 (germline): MDHEN, SYDVKM. Here the CDR3 reads CATSGGTANEKLFF. The CDR3 nucleotides are TGTGCCACCTCGGGGGGCACGGCTAATGAAAAACTGTTTTTT.

J is TRBJ1-3 and V is TRBV5-5, with no clear D. Trimming stripped 2 bases from V and 8 bases from J, with 5 bases between. The CDR3 totals 11 residues. In germline, CDR1 is SGHKS, CDR2 YYEKEE (reference sequence). CDR3 in amino acids: CASSFYDTIYF. The CDR3 bases are TGTGCCAGCAGCTTCTACGACACCATATATTTT.

This chain uses TRBV7-2 with TRBJ1-1; D is perhaps TRBD1 (6 bases). Germline CDR1 SGHTA, CDR2 FQGNSA. The CDR3 spans 14 residues. The V and J ends lost 7 bases and 4 bases respectively, with 16 bases between them. The CDR3 protein is CASNKQGEGTEAFF. CDR3 DNA sequence: TGTGCCAGCAACAAACAGGGTGAGGGCACTGAAGCTTTCTTT.